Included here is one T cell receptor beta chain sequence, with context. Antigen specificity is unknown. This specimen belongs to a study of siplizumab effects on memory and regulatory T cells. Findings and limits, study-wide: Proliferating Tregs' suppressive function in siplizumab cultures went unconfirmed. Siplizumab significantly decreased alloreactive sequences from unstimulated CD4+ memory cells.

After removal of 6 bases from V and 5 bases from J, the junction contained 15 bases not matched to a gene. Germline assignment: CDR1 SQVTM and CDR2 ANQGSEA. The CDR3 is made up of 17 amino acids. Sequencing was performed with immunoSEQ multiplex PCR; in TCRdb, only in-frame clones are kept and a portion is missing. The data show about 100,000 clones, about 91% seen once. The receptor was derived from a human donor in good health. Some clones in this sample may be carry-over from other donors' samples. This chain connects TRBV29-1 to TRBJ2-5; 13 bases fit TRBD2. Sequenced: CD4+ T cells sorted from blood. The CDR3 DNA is TGCAGCGTACCCAAAGGTCCGGGACTAGCGGGACAGGAGACCCAGTACTTC. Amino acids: CSVPKGPGLAGQETQYF. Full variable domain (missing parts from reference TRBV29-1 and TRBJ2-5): SAVISQKPSRDICQRGTSLTIQCQVDSQVTMMFWYRQQPGQSLTLIATANQGSEATYESGFVIDKFPISRPNLTFSTLTVSNMSPEDSSIYLCSVPKGPGLAGQETQYFGPGTRLLVL.